The TCR beta chain described here comes from a study of T-cell memory formation after mild COVID-19. TCRdb called the 5' RACE reads again in MiXCR, with one record for every CDR3 protein. Here the sample spans 500,000 to 650,000 distinct CDR3 sequences, approximately 21% being singletons. CDR3 length equals 14 residues. V lost 0 bases to trimming and J lost 10 bases, with 10 bases between them. In germline, CDR1 is MNHEY, CDR2 SMNVEV (reference sequence). This clonotype came up a few times. V and J are TRBV27 and TRBJ1-6, with D hard to call. What was sequenced was PBMCs or a T cell subset sorted from them (not recorded which). This TCR was sampled from an adult woman who had mild COVID-19 (a few samples of this study predate the infection). Cell type and time point are not known. The chain's CDR3 is CASSLSGGPSPLHF. The DNA for the CDR3 is TGTGCCAGCAGTTTATCTGGAGGGCCCTCACCCCTCCACTTT.